The rows below give T cell receptor beta chains drawn from one sample of a study of cytomegalovirus exposure and HLA in healthy donors. This table comes from immunoSEQ multiplex PCR, and its TCRdb copy is limited to in-frame clones, with some not included. The profile covers around 150,000 clones, with over 70% appearing a single time and approximately 1.4% taken by the ten largest. Specimen: PBMCs. Receptors were obtained from a woman aged 18-30 years in good health and CMV-seronegative. Each CDR3 is given with its conserved first and last residue. The order of the fields is V gene, D gene, clone size, J gene, CDR3 DNA, CDR3 protein. The D gene is left open where the match is weak. Clone sizes are given selectively: once, few, many, or a class where the clone is expanded.

v_gene: TRBV15
d_gene: -
abundance: -
j_gene: TRBJ2-5
CDR3nt: TGTGCCACCAGCAGAGATCCAGACTTCTTAGTCGGAGAGACCCAGTACTTC
CDR3aa: CATSRDPDFLVGETQYF

v_gene: TRBV18
d_gene: TRBD1
abundance: -
j_gene: TRBJ1-5
CDR3nt: TGTGCCAGCTCCTTCGTCGGCGGGACAGGCAATCAGCCCCAGCATTTT
CDR3aa: CASSFVGGTGNQPQHF

v_gene: TRBV27
d_gene: -
abundance: -
j_gene: TRBJ2-7
CDR3nt: TGTGCCGGCCGCGGGCGGACGCCGGAGCCCTACGAGCAGTACTTC
CDR3aa: CAGRGRTPEPYEQYF

v_gene: TRBV28
d_gene: -
abundance: -
j_gene: TRBJ1-1
CDR3nt: TGTGCCAGCAGTGGAGGGGTTAAGACGGGCGTGAACACTGAAGCTTTCTTT
CDR3aa: CASSGGVKTGVNTEAFF

v_gene: TRBV7-9
d_gene: -
abundance: once
j_gene: TRBJ1-2
CDR3nt: TGTGCCAGCAGCTTCCAAGCCCAGGGATATGGCTACACCTTC
CDR3aa: CASSFQAQGYGYTF

v_gene: TRBV28
d_gene: -
abundance: -
j_gene: TRBJ2-7
CDR3nt: TGTGCCAGCAGCCCCCAGACTGGGCGGGTCCTTTACGAGCAGTACTTC
CDR3aa: CASSPQTGRVLYEQYF

v_gene: TRBV5-1
d_gene: TRBD1
abundance: -
j_gene: TRBJ2-2
CDR3nt: TGCGCCAGCAGTCGAAACAGGGGGACGAACACCGGGGAGCTGTTTTTT
CDR3aa: CASSRNRGTNTGELFF

v_gene: TRBV5-1
d_gene: -
abundance: -
j_gene: TRBJ1-2
CDR3nt: TGCGCCAGCAGCTTGGAACAAAACTATGGCTACACCTTC
CDR3aa: CASSLEQNYGYTF

v_gene: TRBV18
d_gene: TRBD1
abundance: -
j_gene: TRBJ1-1
CDR3nt: TGTGCCAGCTCCCGGGTCGGGACAGGGAAAGCTTTCTTT
CDR3aa: CASSRVGTGKAFF

v_gene: TRBV5-1
d_gene: -
abundance: -
j_gene: TRBJ1-4
CDR3nt: TGCGCCAGCAGCTTGACAGGTTCTAATGAAAAACTGTTTTTT
CDR3aa: CASSLTGSNEKLFF

v_gene: TRBV30
d_gene: TRBD1
abundance: -
j_gene: TRBJ1-1
CDR3nt: TGTGCCTGTAGACCAGGGGGCCGGGACACTGAAGCTTTCTTT
CDR3aa: CACRPGGRDTEAFF

v_gene: TRBV5-1
d_gene: TRBD1
abundance: -
j_gene: TRBJ1-2
CDR3nt: TGCGCCAGCAGCTTGGGACAGGGGGTTTACTATGGCTACACCTTC
CDR3aa: CASSLGQGVYYGYTF

v_gene: TRBV7-2
d_gene: -
abundance: -
j_gene: TRBJ1-4
CDR3nt: TGTGCCAGCAGCTCACCGGGACAAGTGGAAAAACTGTTTTTT
CDR3aa: CASSSPGQVEKLFF